What follows are 22 T cell receptor beta chains derived from one specimen sequenced in a study of blood T cells in healthy people across ages (dated by TCRdb to about 2015). The library was prepared using 5' RACE. The sequencing machine was an Illumina HiSeq 2500. A second PCR of about 6 to 11 cycles was performed with a sample-barcoded 5' primer and a J-beta primer mix. The raw public reads went through TCRdb reprocessing: fastp at Q25, MiXCR clone calling, in-frame beta chains kept. Rows with one shared CDR3 protein collapse into an entry with the most common genes and DNA. The sample records hundreds of thousands of distinct CDR3 sequences, around 28% of which are singletons. Jointly, the top ten make up 15% to 20% of the sample. Sequencing was done on a sample of blood. The receptor set was obtained from a woman aged 80 or over in good health.

This clonotype was found a few times. This rearrangement joins TRBV20-1 to TRBJ2-3; 14 bases line up with TRBD2. CDR1 and CDR2 (germline): DFQATT, SNEGSKA (reference sequence). This CDR3 contains 17 residues. V lost 4 bases to trimming and J lost 3 bases; unmatched junction nucleotides: 9. Written as DNA, the CDR3 is TGCAGTGCTACCCCGGGGACTAGCGGGAGTGGGACAGATACGCAGTATTTT. Translated: CSATPGTSGSGTDTQYF.

About this clonotype: Since a much larger clone is just one base distant, this may be a read error. CDR3 sequence reads: CASSVGGGGAGEAQYF. CDR3 DNA sequence: TGTGCCAGCAGCGTAGGTGGCGGGGGGGCAGGAGAGGCCCAGTACTTC. The chain has TRBV9 and TRBJ2-5; 9 bases fit TRBD2. Germline CDR1 is SGDLS and CDR2 is YYNGEE. There are 16 residues in the CDR3.

This clonotype was observed at least ten times. This chain joins TRBV6-1 and TRBJ2-5; D not certain. Trimming took 6 bases from V and 11 from J, leaving 13 bases between them. The CDR3 loop spans 11 amino acids. Germline CDR1 and CDR2: MNHNS and SASEGT. The CDR3 reads CASSFGKEQYF. The CDR3 DNA reads TGTGCCAGCAGCTTCGGTAAAGAGCAGTACTTC.

This clonotype was detected many times. The chain joins TRBV29-1 to TRBJ2-3; 9 nucleotides agree with TRBD2. In germline, CDR1 is SQVTM, CDR2 ANQGSEA. The CDR3 is 14 amino acids. The V gene end was trimmed by 3 bases and the J gene end by 4 bases; junction bases not matched to a gene: 5. The DNA of the CDR3 is TGCAGCGTTGAGGGACTAGCATTCGCAGATACGCAGTATTTT. Translation: CSVEGLAFADTQYF.

Many counts were recorded for this clonotype. The J gene is TRBJ2-5, the V gene TRBV12-3 or TRBV12-4, with D uncertain. The germline V and J ends were trimmed by 1 base and 2 bases, with 8 bases remaining between them. This CDR3 comprises 14 residues. CDR3 nucleotides: TGTGCCAGCAGTTTAGGCGACCTACAAGAGACCCAGTACTTC. It encodes CASSLGDLQETQYF.

The gene calls are TRBV5-1 and TRBJ1-5; D remains ambiguous. Trimming pared 1 base from V and 1 base from J, leaving 12 bases between. The CDR3 length is 16 residues. CDR1 is SGHRS, CDR2 YFSETQ, per germline. CDR3 bases: TGCGCCAGCAGCTTGTCCTGGACGGAGAGCAATCAGCCCCAGCATTTT. It yields the protein CASSLSWTESNQPQHF.

In its sample, this clonotype was seen a few times. A much bigger clone sits one base away, suggesting this may be a read error. CDR3 in DNA: TGTACCAGCAGAACGGGACCTAATGAGCAGTTCTTC. It is translated as CTSRTGPNEQFF. This chain links TRBV12-3 or TRBV12-4 with TRBJ2-1, with D possibly called TRBD1 or TRBD2 (5 bases each). The length of the CDR3 is 12 residues.

The chain combines TRBV15 with TRBJ1-2, with 8 bases matching TRBD1. The V gene end was trimmed by 3 bases and the J gene end by 10 bases; junction bases not matched to a gene: 7. This CDR3 has 13 residues. CDR1 is LNHNV and CDR2 is YYDKDF in the germline V gene (reference sequence). The CDR3 loop is CATSRDRVGDYTF. DNA for the CDR3: TGTGCCACCAGCAGGGACAGGGTCGGCGACTACACCTTC.

This clonotype has ten or more counts. This rearrangement joins TRBV7-9 to TRBJ2-5; 11 nucleotides agree with TRBD1. This CDR3 spans 12 amino acids. The V gene end was trimmed by 3 bases and the J gene end by 11 bases; junction bases not matched to a gene: 2. CDR1 is SEHNR, CDR2 FQNEAQ, per germline (reference sequence). The CDR3 loop reads CASSLDRGPQYF. The CDR3 DNA is TGTGCCAGCAGCTTGGACAGGGGGCCACAGTACTTC.

This clonotype was found a few times. This chain links TRBV7-9 with TRBJ2-7; a possible D gene is TRBD2 (6 bases). The CDR3 covers 11 residues. Germline assignment: CDR1 SEHNR and CDR2 FQNEAQ (reference sequence). The V gene lost 5 bases and the J gene lost 11 bases, with 13 bases spanning the gap. The CDR3 DNA sequence: TGTGCCAGCAGCCCCGGGGGTTTAGAGTACTTC. Protein product: CASSPGGLEYF. Full variable domain (remainder filled in from reference TRBV7-9 and TRBJ2-7): DTGVSQNPRHKITKRGQNVTFRCDPISEHNRLYWYRQTLGQGPEFLTYFQNEAQLEKSRLLSDRFSAERPKGSFSTLEIQRTEQGDSAMYLCASSPGGLEYFGPGTRLTVT.

This clonotype was counted ten times or more. The CDR3 DNA reads TGTGCCAGCAGCCCTCCGGGGGGTTCCTACAATGAGCAGTTCTTC. It translates to CASSPPGGSYNEQFF. The V and J genes are TRBV6-2 or TRBV6-3 and TRBJ2-1; 7 bases match TRBD2. The CDR3 runs 15 residues. V lost 6 bases, J lost 1 base, and 6 bases stayed unmatched. CDR1 is MNHEY, CDR2 SVGEGT, per germline.

The chain recombines TRBV7-6 with TRBJ2-5; D remains ambiguous. The germline V gene encodes CDR1 SGHVS and CDR2 FNYEAQ. The CDR3 is 13 residues long. Trimming shortened V by 2 bases and J by 5 bases, and 9 bases separated the two germline ends. DNA of the CDR3: TGTGCCAGCAGCTTACGAACCGGCGAGACCCAGTACTTC. It is translated as CASSLRTGETQYF.

This clonotype has at least ten counts. J is TRBJ2-7 and V is TRBV28; weak D call: TRBD2 (6 bases). The V end lost 8 bases, the J end lost 0 bases, and 11 bases lay between the germline ends. The CDR3 length is 13 residues. The germline V gene has CDR1 MDHEN and CDR2 SYDVKM. The CDR3 nucleotides are TGTGCCAGCGGGGGGTATCGCTCCTACGAGCAGTACTTC. Its protein product is CASGGYRSYEQYF.

This clonotype showed up many times. The chain carries TRBV6-5 and TRBJ2-3, with 10 nucleotides matching TRBD2. The CDR3 runs 16 residues. V lost 6 bases and J lost 6; bases outside the gene matches: 12. Germline V CDR1 and CDR2: MNHEY, SVGAGI. The CDR3 nucleotides read TGTGCCAGCAGGCCTAGCGGGGGTGCTTTCAGGGATACGCAGTATTTT. Residues: CASRPSGGAFRDTQYF.

Of note for this clonotype: A much more abundant neighbour one base away suggests this may be a read error. The chain employs TRBV20-1 and TRBJ2-5, with D maybe TRBD1 (8 bases). This CDR3 has 17 residues. V gave up 1 base and J gave up 4 bases, with 22 bases separating them. Germline V CDR1 and CDR2: DFQATT, SNEGSKA (reference sequence). CDR3 sequence: CSARVAAGQEVGETQYF. CDR3 in DNA: TGCAGTGCTAGAGTCGCAGCGGGACAGGAGGTAGGAGAGACCCAGTACTTC.

CDR3 residues: CASSPRGTGTDEQYF. CDR3 DNA: TGTGCCAGCAGCCCTCGCGGGACTGGGACGGACGAGCAGTACTTC. The chain couples TRBV7-9 to TRBJ2-5; D perhaps matches TRBD2 (6 bases). The J call is uncertain, as TRBJ2-7 better fits the DNA end. Germline CDR1 and CDR2: SEHNR and FQNEAQ (reference sequence). This CDR3 region has 15 residues.

This sequence joins TRBV7-9 and TRBJ2-5; D ambiguous. Germline CDR1 reads SEHNR; CDR2 reads FQNEAQ (reference sequence). This CDR3 contains 13 residues. V lost 6 bases and J 4 bases, leaving 12 bases between the germline ends. CDR3 nucleotide sequence: TGTGCCAGCAGAGAGAAGGGTAGAGAGACCCAGTACTTC. Protein: CASREKGRETQYF.

This clonotype was counted only a few times. The junction shows a germline mismatch at one end, possibly a read error. The J gene is TRBJ2-2, the V gene TRBV5-1; either TRBD1 or TRBD2 may fit D (5 bases each). The length of the CDR3 is 15 residues. Germline loops: CDR1 SGHRS, CDR2 YFSETQ. The CDR3 here is CASSLGRADTGERFF. The DNA of the CDR3 is TGCGCCAGCAGCTTGGGCAGGGCTGACACCGGGGAGCGGTTTTTT.

The chain combines TRBV30 with TRBJ2-1; TRBD1 agrees at 7 bases. Germline CDR1 GTSNPN, CDR2 SVGIG (reference sequence). This CDR3 contains 15 residues. With V trimmed by 2 bases and J by 9 bases, 13 bases remained unmatched. CDR3 DNA sequence: TGTGCCTGGAGTACTACGACAGGGATTCAAAGTGAGCAGTTCTTC. It translates to CAWSTTTGIQSEQFF.

This clonotype was seen once. One end of the junction fails to match germline, which may point to a read error. The chain has TRBV5-1 and TRBJ2-3; no reliable D call. Germline V lookup: CDR1 SGHRS, CDR2 YFSETQ. There are 11 residues in the CDR3. The CDR3 DNA is TGCACCAGCACCCTCACAGATACGCAGTATTTT. This sequence encodes CTSTLTDTQYF.

This rearrangement joins TRBV20-1 to TRBJ2-2, with 13 bases lining up with TRBD2. Germline values: CDR1 DFQATT, CDR2 SNEGSKA (reference sequence). CDR3 length: 17 amino acids. V was clipped by 0 bases and J by 7 bases; unmatched bases: 8. The CDR3 spells CSARDRGLAGENGELFF. For the CDR3, the DNA is TGCAGTGCTAGAGATCGTGGACTAGCGGGGGAAAACGGGGAGCTGTTTTTT.

V gene TRBV5-5 combines with J gene TRBJ2-3; D is unclear. The V and J ends lost 4 bases and 3 bases respectively, with 18 bases between them. The CDR3 length is 16 residues. CDR1 and CDR2 from the germline V gene are SGHKS and YYEKEE (reference sequence). The CDR3 region is CASSEGPAISTDTQYF. CDR3 coding DNA: TGTGCCAGCAGCGAAGGGCCGGCTATTTCGACAGATACGCAGTATTTT.